The 4 T cell receptor beta chains given below trace back to one sample, sequenced in a study of T cells in Graves' hyperthyroidism and ophthalmopathy. Regions amplified from RNA transcripts were the TCR beta CDR3 regions. When the TCR CDR3 underwent first-round RT-PCR, the HTBI primer set was used. TCRdb re-called the multiplex PCR reads through MiXCR, storing one row per CDR3 protein. The sample consists of hundreds of thousands of distinct CDR3 sequences, roughly 13% of them appearing once. The sample taken for sequencing was blood. Receptors were obtained from a man aged 50 or older with Graves' ophthalmopathy.

This clonotype was found a few times. The chain is built from TRBV27 and TRBJ2-3, with 11 bases matching TRBD1. Trimming at V came to 5 bases and at J to 1 base, leaving 17 bases not matched to a gene. The CDR3 runs 20 residues. CDR1 is MNHEY, CDR2 SMNVEV, per germline (reference sequence). The CDR3: CASSRGQGETGVSRTDTQYF. As DNA, the CDR3 is TGTGCCAGCAGTCGGGGACAGGGGGAAACGGGAGTTTCGCGCACAGATACGCAGTATTTT.

This rearrangement joins TRBV7-9 to TRBJ1-2, with 11 bases fitting TRBD1. Germline values: CDR1 SEHNR, CDR2 FQNEAQ (reference sequence). Trimming cost V 5 bases and J 4 bases; bases outside gene matches: 9. This CDR3 has 16 amino acids. CDR3 sequence (DNA): TGTGCCAGCAGCCCCCGTACCGGACAGGGGGCCTATGGCTACACCTTC. This gives the protein CASSPRTGQGAYGYTF.

The V and J genes are TRBV6-1 and TRBJ2-1; D is uncertain. V was trimmed by 3 bases and J by 5 bases, leaving 14 bases between them. CDR3 length: 15 amino acids. CDR1 and CDR2 from the germline V gene are MNHNS and SASEGT. CDR3 amino acids: CASSEIAGFDNEQFF. The CDR3 DNA reads as TGTGCCAGCAGTGAGATAGCCGGATTTGACAATGAGCAGTTCTTC.

This clonotype has ten or more counts. Written as DNA, the CDR3 is TGTGCCAGCAGAAGCAAACTAGCGGGAAAGGACGAGCAGTACTTC. It translates to CASRSKLAGKDEQYF. This chain uses TRBV2 with TRBJ2-7; the match to TRBD2 covers 10 bases. This CDR3 spans 15 amino acids. Germline V gene lookup returns CDR1 SNHLY and CDR2 FYNNEI. The V and J ends lost 6 bases and 5 bases, in that order; junction bases with no gene match: 10.